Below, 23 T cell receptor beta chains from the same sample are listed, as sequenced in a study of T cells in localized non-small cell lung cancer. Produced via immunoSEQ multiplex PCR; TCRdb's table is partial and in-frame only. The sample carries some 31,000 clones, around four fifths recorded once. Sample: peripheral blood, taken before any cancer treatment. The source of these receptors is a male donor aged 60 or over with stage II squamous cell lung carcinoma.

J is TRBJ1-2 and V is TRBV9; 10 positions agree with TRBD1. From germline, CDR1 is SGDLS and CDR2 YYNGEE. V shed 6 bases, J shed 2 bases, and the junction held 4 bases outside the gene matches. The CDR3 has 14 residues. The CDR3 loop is CASNEDRGNYGYTF. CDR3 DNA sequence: TGTGCCAGCAACGAGGACAGGGGGAACTATGGCTACACCTTC.

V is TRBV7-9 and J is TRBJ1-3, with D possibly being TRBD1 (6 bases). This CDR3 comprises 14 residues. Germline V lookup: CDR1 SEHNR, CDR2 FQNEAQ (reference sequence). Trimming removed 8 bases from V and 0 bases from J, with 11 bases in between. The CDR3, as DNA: TGTGCCAGCCGACAGGAGTCCTCTGGAAACACCATATATTTT. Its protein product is CASRQESSGNTIYF.

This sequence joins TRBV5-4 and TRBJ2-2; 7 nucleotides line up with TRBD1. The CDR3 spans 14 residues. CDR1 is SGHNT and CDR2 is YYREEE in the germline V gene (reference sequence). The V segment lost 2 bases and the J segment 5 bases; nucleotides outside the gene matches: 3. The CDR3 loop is CASSLQQGTGELFF. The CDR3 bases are TGTGCCAGCAGCTTACAACAGGGGACCGGGGAGCTGTTTTTT.

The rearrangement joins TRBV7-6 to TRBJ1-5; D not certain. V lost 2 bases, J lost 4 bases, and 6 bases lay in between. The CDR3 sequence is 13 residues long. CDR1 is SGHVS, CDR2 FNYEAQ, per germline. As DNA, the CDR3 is TGTGCCAGCAGCTTAATAGATAATCAGCCCCAGCATTTT. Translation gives CASSLIDNQPQHF.

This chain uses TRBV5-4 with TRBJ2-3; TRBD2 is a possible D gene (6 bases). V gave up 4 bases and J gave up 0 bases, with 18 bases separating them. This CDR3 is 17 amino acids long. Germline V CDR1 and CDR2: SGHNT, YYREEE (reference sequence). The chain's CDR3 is CASSPELAATSTDTQYF. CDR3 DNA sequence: TGTGCCAGCAGCCCGGAATTAGCGGCGACTAGCACAGATACGCAGTATTTT.

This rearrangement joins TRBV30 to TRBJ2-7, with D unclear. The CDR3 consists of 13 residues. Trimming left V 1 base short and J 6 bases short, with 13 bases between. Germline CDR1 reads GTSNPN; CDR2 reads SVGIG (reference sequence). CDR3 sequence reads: CAWSAIRSSEQYF. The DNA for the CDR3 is TGTGCCTGGAGTGCCATCAGATCAAGCGAGCAGTACTTC.

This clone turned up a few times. CDR3 loop: CASSFQASDTEAFF. As DNA, the CDR3 is TGTGCCAGCAGCTTCCAGGCATCCGACACTGAAGCTTTCTTT. The chain carries TRBV2 and TRBJ1-1; unclear D gene. This CDR3 is built from 14 residues. Trimming left V 6 bases short and J 3 bases short, with 14 bases between. The germline V gene has CDR1 SNHLY and CDR2 FYNNEI.

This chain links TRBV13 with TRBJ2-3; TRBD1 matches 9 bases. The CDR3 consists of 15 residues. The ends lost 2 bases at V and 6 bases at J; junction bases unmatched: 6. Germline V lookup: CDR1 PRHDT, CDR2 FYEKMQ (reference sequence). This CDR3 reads CASSLSGTGWDTQYF. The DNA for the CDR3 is TGTGCCAGCAGCTTATCCGGGACAGGGTGGGATACGCAGTATTTT.

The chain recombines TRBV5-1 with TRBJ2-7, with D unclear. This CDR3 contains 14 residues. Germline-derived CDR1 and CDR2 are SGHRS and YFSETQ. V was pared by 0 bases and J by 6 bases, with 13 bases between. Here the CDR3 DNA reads TGCGCCAGCAGCTTGGAATCGGCCTCAGGCGAGCAGTACTTC. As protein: CASSLESASGEQYF.

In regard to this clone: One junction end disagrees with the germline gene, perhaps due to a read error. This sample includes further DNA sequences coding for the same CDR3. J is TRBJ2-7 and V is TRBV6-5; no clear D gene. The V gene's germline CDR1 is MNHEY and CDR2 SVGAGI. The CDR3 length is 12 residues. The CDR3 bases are TGTGCCAGCAGTTACGGTCCCTACGAGCAATACTTC. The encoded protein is CASSYGPYEQYF.

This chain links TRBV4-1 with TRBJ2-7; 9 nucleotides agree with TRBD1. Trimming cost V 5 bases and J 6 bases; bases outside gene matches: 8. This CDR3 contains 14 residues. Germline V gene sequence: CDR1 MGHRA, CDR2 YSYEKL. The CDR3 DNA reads TGCGCCAGCAGCATTCGACAGGGGGTGGGCGAGCAGTACTTC. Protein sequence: CASSIRQGVGEQYF.

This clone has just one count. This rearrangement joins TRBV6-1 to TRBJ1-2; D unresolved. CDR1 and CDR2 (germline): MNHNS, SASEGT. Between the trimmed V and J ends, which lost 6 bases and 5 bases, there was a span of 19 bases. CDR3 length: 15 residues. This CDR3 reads CASSESTGSTYGYTF. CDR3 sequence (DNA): TGTGCCAGCAGCGAATCTACCGGGTCTACTTATGGCTACACCTTC.

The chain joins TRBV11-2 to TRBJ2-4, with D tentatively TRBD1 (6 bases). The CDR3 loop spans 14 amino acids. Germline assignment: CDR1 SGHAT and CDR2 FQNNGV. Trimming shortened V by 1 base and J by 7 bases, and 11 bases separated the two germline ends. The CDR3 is CASSLVQGSNIQYF. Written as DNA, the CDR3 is TGTGCCAGCAGCTTAGTACAGGGTAGTAACATTCAGTACTTC.

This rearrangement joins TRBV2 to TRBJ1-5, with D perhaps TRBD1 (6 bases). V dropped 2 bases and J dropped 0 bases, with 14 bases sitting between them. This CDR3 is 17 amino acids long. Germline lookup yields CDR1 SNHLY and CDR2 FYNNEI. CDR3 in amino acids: CASSEWGQGPSNQPQHF. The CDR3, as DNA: TGTGCCAGCAGTGAATGGGGGCAGGGGCCTAGCAATCAGCCCCAGCATTTT.

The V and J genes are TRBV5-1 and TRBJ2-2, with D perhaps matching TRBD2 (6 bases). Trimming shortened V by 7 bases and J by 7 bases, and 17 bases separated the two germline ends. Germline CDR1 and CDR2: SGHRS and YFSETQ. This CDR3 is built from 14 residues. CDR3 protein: CASYNSGDGGELFF. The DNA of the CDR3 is TGCGCCAGCTATAATTCGGGAGACGGCGGGGAGCTGTTTTTT.

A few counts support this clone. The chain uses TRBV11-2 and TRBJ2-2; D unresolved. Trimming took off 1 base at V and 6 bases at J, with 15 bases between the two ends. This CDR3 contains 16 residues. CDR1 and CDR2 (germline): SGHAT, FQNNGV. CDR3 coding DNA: TGTGCCAGCAGCTTAGGTCCGGGCTCGGTATCCGGGGAGCTGTTTTTT. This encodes CASSLGPGSVSGELFF.

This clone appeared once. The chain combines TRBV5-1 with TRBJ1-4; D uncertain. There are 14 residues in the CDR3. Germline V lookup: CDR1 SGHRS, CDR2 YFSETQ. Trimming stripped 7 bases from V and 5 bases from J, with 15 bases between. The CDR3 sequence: CASRKGDTNEKLFF. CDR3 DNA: TGCGCCAGCCGAAAGGGAGATACCAATGAAAAACTGTTTTTT.

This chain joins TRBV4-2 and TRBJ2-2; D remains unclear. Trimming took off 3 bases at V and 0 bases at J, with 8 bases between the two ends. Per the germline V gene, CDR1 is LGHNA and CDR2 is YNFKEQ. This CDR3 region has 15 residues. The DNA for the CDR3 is TGTGCCAGCAGCCACGAACGGACGAACACCGGGGAGCTGTTTTTT. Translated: CASSHERTNTGELFF.

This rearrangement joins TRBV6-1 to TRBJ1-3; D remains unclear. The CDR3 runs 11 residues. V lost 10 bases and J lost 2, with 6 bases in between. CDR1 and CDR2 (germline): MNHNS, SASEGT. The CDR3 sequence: CATSPGNTIYF. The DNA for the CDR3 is TGTGCCACCTCCCCTGGAAACACCATATATTTT.

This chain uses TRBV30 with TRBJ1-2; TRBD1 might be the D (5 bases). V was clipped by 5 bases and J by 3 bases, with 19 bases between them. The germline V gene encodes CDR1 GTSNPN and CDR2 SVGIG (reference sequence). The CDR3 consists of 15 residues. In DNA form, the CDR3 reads TGTGCCTGGCCGCGTGGGCCTTCCAGGGACTATGGCTACACCTTC. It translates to CAWPRGPSRDYGYTF.

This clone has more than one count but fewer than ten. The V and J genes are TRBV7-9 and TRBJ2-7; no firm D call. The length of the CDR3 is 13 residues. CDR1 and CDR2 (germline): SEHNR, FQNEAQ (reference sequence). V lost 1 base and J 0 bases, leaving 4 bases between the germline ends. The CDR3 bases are TGTGCCAGCAGCTTAGGATTCTCCTACGAGCAGTACTTC. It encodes CASSLGFSYEQYF.

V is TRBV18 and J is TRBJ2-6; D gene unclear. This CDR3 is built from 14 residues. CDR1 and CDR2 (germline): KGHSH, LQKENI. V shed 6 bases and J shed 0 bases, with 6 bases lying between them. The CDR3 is CASSQSSGANVLTF. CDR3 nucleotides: TGTGCCAGCTCGCAGAGCTCTGGGGCCAACGTCCTGACTTTC.

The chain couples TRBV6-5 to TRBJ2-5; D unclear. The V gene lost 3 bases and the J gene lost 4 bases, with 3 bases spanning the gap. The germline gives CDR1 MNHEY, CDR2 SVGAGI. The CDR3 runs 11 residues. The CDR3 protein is CASSYGETQYF. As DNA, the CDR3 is TGTGCCAGCAGTTATGGAGAGACCCAGTACTTC.